These T cell receptor beta chains were read from a single sample in a study of technical replicates of blood from several donors. The data were produced by immunoSEQ multiplex PCR, yet TCRdb's version contains in-frame clones alone and is incomplete. The table shows over 70,000 clones, with 95% occurring only once. Sequencing was carried out using T cells isolated from PBMCs. These TCRs come from a human donor in good health. Both conserved end residues are part of each CDR3. D genes are given only for firm matches. Clone sizes are given selectively: once, few, many, or a class where the clone is expanded.

>-|TRBV10-3|TRBJ1-5|-
TGTGCCATCAGTGGTGGGGCTGGGATCAATCAGCCCCAGCATTTT
CAISGGAGINQPQHF
>-|TRBV5-1|TRBJ2-2|TRBD1
TGCGCCAGCAGCTGGACAGGGCCGAACACCGGGGAGCTGTTTTTT
CASSWTGPNTGELFF
>-|TRBV25-1|TRBJ2-3|-
TGTGCCAGCAGTGCAGGGGGGGATACGCAGTATTTT
CASSAGGDTQYF
>-|TRBV9|TRBJ1-1|TRBD1
TGTGCCAGCAGATCGGGGACAGGGGATGAAGCTTTCTTT
CASRSGTGDEAFF
>-|TRBV9|TRBJ2-3|TRBD1
TGTGCCAGCAGCCCTTTAGGGGGCAGGGAAAGGGATACGCAGTATTTT
CASSPLGGRERDTQYF
>-|TRBV9|TRBJ2-1|TRBD2
TGTGCCAGCAGCGTAGAACTTCGGGGGGGGAAGCCGGACAATGAGCAGTTCTTC
CASSVELRGGKPDNEQFF
>-|TRBV9|TRBJ1-2|TRBD1
TGTGCCAGCAGCCCCATGCCGGGACAGTCTAACTATGGCTACACCTTC
CASSPMPGQSNYGYTF
>-|TRBV19|TRBJ2-3|TRBD1
TGTGCCAGTAGTCAGACAGGGCTCACAGATACGCAGTATTTT
CASSQTGLTDTQYF
>-|TRBV5-1|TRBJ2-5|TRBD1
TGCGCCAGCAGCTCCCAGGGGGAAGAGACCCAGTACTTC
CASSSQGEETQYF
>-|TRBV29-1|TRBJ2-3|TRBD2
TGCAGCGTTGAAGATCTGCTAGCGGGAGGGGGAGATACGCAGTATTTT
CSVEDLLAGGGDTQYF
>-|TRBV6-5|TRBJ2-7|TRBD2
TGTGCCAGCAGATTAGCGGGAGGCTACGAGCAGTACTTC
CASRLAGGYEQYF
>-|TRBV9|TRBJ1-3|-
TGTGCCAGCAGCGTCGCACCAAGACCTGGACAGCACTCTGGAAACACCATATATTTT
CASSVAPRPGQHSGNTIYF
>-|TRBV4-2|TRBJ2-3|-
TGTGCCAGCAGCCAAGGCGTGAGAGGGCAGATCCCCACAGATACGCAGTATTTT
CASSQGVRGQIPTDTQYF
>-|TRBV27|TRBJ1-1|-
TGTGCCAGCACCCTGGGGGGTGCAGGGACTGAAGCTTTCTTT
CASTLGGAGTEAFF
>-|TRBV6-1|TRBJ2-7|TRBD1
TGTGCCAGCAGTGTAAGTGGACAGGGGGCTCTGTACTTC
CASSVSGQGALYF
>-|TRBV19|TRBJ2-1|-
TGTGCCAGTAGTATAGTAGGTAGCGGCGACAATGAGCAGTTCTTC
CASSIVGSGDNEQFF
>-|TRBV30|TRBJ1-1|-
TGTGCCTGGTCTAAGGGACAAGTCAACACTGAAGCTTTCTTT
CAWSKGQVNTEAFF
>-|TRBV5-8|TRBJ1-5|-
TGTGCCAGCAGCATACCTACTTTCAGCAATCAGCCCCAGCATTTT
CASSIPTFSNQPQHF
>-|TRBV25-1|TRBJ2-1|-
TGTGCCAGCAGTGAATCCCCGGGAGCGCTGTTCTTC
CASSESPGALFF
>-|TRBV18|TRBJ2-3|TRBD2
TGTGCCAGCTCAAAACTAGCGGTTACTAGCACAGATACGCAGTATTTT
CASSKLAVTSTDTQYF
>-|TRBV7-6|TRBJ2-2|-
TGTGCCAGCAGCATCCAGGGCCCCACCGGGGAGCTGTTTTTT
CASSIQGPTGELFF
>-|TRBV10-2|TRBJ1-4|-
TGCGCCAGAGTAACAGGTTTAACTAATGAAAAACTGTTTTTT
CARVTGLTNEKLFF
>-|TRBV6-5|TRBJ2-1|-
TGTGCCAGCAGTCTGTACAATGAGCAGTTCTTC
CASSLYNEQFF
>-|TRBV9|TRBJ2-1|TRBD2
TGTGCCAGCAGCGCCCGACTAGCGGGTTACAATGAGCAGTTCTTC
CASSARLAGYNEQFF
>-|TRBV7-3|TRBJ2-7|-
TGTGCCAGCAGCTTTGGGCAAAACTACGAGCAGTACTTC
CASSFGQNYEQYF
>-|TRBV4-2|TRBJ2-7|-
TGTGCCAGCAGCCAAGAAGACAGCTCCTACGAGCAGTACTTC
CASSQEDSSYEQYF
>-|TRBV19|TRBJ2-2|-
TGTGCCAGTAGTATTGAGGGCAATGGGGAGCTGTTTTTT
CASSIEGNGELFF
>-|TRBV29-1|TRBJ2-1|TRBD2
TGCAGCGTTCAAACTAGCGGGAGGCCCAATGAGCAGTTCTTC
CSVQTSGRPNEQFF
>-|TRBV2|TRBJ1-1|-
TGTGCCAGCGGTCTACCGAATTTCACAGGGCGGGCGATGAACACTGAAGCTTTCTTT
CASGLPNFTGRAMNTEAFF
>-|TRBV5-1|TRBJ2-7|TRBD2
TGCGCCAGCAGCTCTGGACTAGCGGGAGGGATACACTACGAGCAGTACTTC
CASSSGLAGGIHYEQYF
>-|TRBV7-9|TRBJ2-7|-
TGTGCCAGCAGCTTAGGCCATGACTTTTACGAGCAGTACTTC
CASSLGHDFYEQYF
>-|TRBV7-2|TRBJ2-7|-
TGTGCCAGCAGCCAGCGAGGGGGCTACGAGCAGTACTTC
CASSQRGGYEQYF
>once|TRBV7-7|TRBJ2-3|-
TGTGCTAGCAGCTTAGGGCCCAGGTCAGATACGCAGTATTTT
CASSLGPRSDTQYF
>-|TRBV19|TRBJ2-1|TRBD2
TGTGCCAGTAGTGTAGCGGGAGAAGTCTACAATGAGCAGTTCTTC
CASSVAGEVYNEQFF
>-|TRBV10-3|TRBJ2-7|TRBD1
TGTGCCATCAGTGTAGGGGGCGCGTTGGACGAGCAGTACTTC
CAISVGGALDEQYF
>-|TRBV4-2|TRBJ2-7|-
TGTGCCAGCAGCCCCCTTGGCGGGAATTCATACGAGCAGTACTTC
CASSPLGGNSYEQYF
>-|TRBV6-5|TRBJ2-7|TRBD1
TGTGCCAGCAGTTGGCCGGGACAGGGAAAGGTCCACGAGCAGTACTTC
CASSWPGQGKVHEQYF
>-|TRBV4-1|TRBJ2-7|TRBD1
TGCGCCAGCAGCCTAGGACGGGACAGGGGGCTGGACTACGAGCAGTACTTC
CASSLGRDRGLDYEQYF
>-|TRBV27|TRBJ2-7|-
TGTGCCAGCAGTTTAGGAGGGCCGGGGTACGAGCAGTACTTC
CASSLGGPGYEQYF
>-|TRBV28|TRBJ2-1|TRBD2
TGTGCCAGCAGTTTTGGGACTAGCGATGGAAATGAGCAGTTCTTC
CASSFGTSDGNEQFF
>once|TRBV4-2|TRBJ2-1|TRBD2
TGTGCCAGCAGCCAAGGTGAGCGGGAGGGCTACAATGAGCAGTTCTTC
CASSQGEREGYNEQFF
>-|TRBV19|TRBJ2-1|TRBD1
TGTGCCAGTAGTCCCTGGACAGGGTGGGATGAGCAGTTCTTC
CASSPWTGWDEQFF
>-|TRBV12-5|TRBJ2-3|-
TGTGCTAGTGGTCCGAGGGTGGATACGCAGTATTTT
CASGPRVDTQYF
>-|TRBV5-1|TRBJ1-1|-
TGCGCCAGCAGCTTGGGTACAGGGAACCGTGTTAACACTGAAGCTTTCTTT
CASSLGTGNRVNTEAFF
>-|TRBV18|TRBJ2-5|-
TGTGCCAGCTCACCACAGGGGGAGGAGACCCAGTACTTC
CASSPQGEETQYF
>-|TRBV7-9|TRBJ2-7|TRBD1
TGTGCCAGCAGCTCGACAGAACCGGGACAGGAATACGAGCAGTACTTC
CASSSTEPGQEYEQYF
>-|TRBV10-3|TRBJ2-2|TRBD1
TGTGCCATCAGTGAGTTCCCGACAGGGGGCCACGGGGAGCTGTTTTTT
CAISEFPTGGHGELFF
>-|TRBV27|TRBJ2-7|-
TGTGCCAGCAGTTTGACAGTCGCCTACGAGCAGTACTTC
CASSLTVAYEQYF
>-|TRBV28|TRBJ1-5|TRBD1
TGTGCCAGCACCGTTATTTGGACAGGGAGGAATCAGCCCCAGCATTTT
CASTVIWTGRNQPQHF
>-|TRBV4-1|TRBJ2-4|TRBD2
TGCGCCAGCAGCCAAGATAGGGGAGGGGACATTCAGTACTTC
CASSQDRGGDIQYF
>-|TRBV4-3|TRBJ2-1|TRBD2
TGCGCCAGCAGCCAAGAACTAGCGGGACTGGATGAGCAGTTCTTC
CASSQELAGLDEQFF